This T cell receptor (beta chain) was profiled in a study of cytomegalovirus exposure and HLA in healthy donors. The table lists this clone with a count of one. The CDR3 contains 17 residues. CDR1 is LGHNA, CDR2 YSLEER, per germline. The junction had 13 bases not matched to a gene; V was cut back by 4 bases and J by 4 bases. PCR employed 60 Vbeta and 13 Jbeta primers. Here immunoSEQ multiplex PCR was the method, and the copy in TCRdb shows in-frame clones only, minus some. The sample has some 130,000 clones; around 73% are singletons. The origin of this receptor is a female donor in good health and CMV-seronegative. Specimen: PBMCs. The gene calls are TRBV4-3 and TRBJ1-2; 9 bases agree with TRBD1. CDR3 in DNA: TGCGCCAGCAGCCCCGGGACAGGGTGGGCTCGTGGCTATGGCTACACCTTC. It is translated as CASSPGTGWARGYGYTF.